One and the same sample provided the 5 T cell receptor beta chains below, sequenced in a study of CD8+CD57+ T cells in acquired aplastic anemia. Both TCR beta VDJ combination and CDR3 sequence profiling were carried out. Genomic DNA was the template for this profiling. From the reads, TCRdb called clonotypes with MiXCR, one entry per CDR3 protein. The sample holds around 190,000 distinct CDR3 sequences, 61% seen once. The sample comprised sorted CD4+, CD8+, or CD8+CD57+ T cells (not recorded which) from PBMCs. These receptors originate from a human donor in good health.

The chain carries TRBV6-4 and TRBJ1-6; D is undetermined. Germline V CDR1 and CDR2: MRHNA, SNTAGT. This CDR3 is 15 amino acids long. V dropped 3 bases and J dropped 4 bases, with 10 bases sitting between them. Here the CDR3 reads CASSDSQVYNSPLHF. The CDR3 DNA is TGTGCCAGCAGTGATTCCCAGGTGTATAATTCACCCCTCCACTTT.

The J gene is TRBJ1-6, the V gene TRBV7-9, with 8 positions matching TRBD1. The germline gives CDR1 SEHNR, CDR2 FQNEAQ (reference sequence). Trimming cost V 6 bases and J 9 bases; bases outside gene matches: 7. There are 14 residues in the CDR3. The CDR3 sequence is CASSLDRDSSPLHF. CDR3 nucleotide sequence: TGTGCCAGCAGTTTGGACAGGGACAGTTCACCCCTCCACTTT.

This sequence joins TRBV2 and TRBJ1-2; D gene unclear. Trimming pared 2 bases from V and 10 bases from J, leaving 8 bases between. Germline V gene data show CDR1 as SNHLY and CDR2 as FYNNEI. This CDR3 is 11 amino acids long. CDR3 sequence: CASSEKAAYTF. In nucleotides, the CDR3 is TGTGCCAGCAGTGAAAAGGCAGCCTACACCTTC.

This chain connects TRBV7-8 to TRBJ2-7, with D perhaps matching TRBD2 (6 bases). Germline V lookup: CDR1 SGHVS, CDR2 FQNEAQ. The CDR3 totals 16 residues. Trimming removed 3 bases from V and 0 bases from J, with 15 bases in between. CDR3: CASSLVGTQSSYEQYF. The CDR3 DNA reads as TGTGCCAGCAGCTTGGTTGGGACTCAGAGCTCCTACGAGCAGTACTTC.

This chain uses TRBV12-3 or TRBV12-4 with TRBJ1-1; D gene unclear. This CDR3 is built from 14 residues. V was shortened by 6 bases and J by 3 bases, with 14 bases between the two germline ends. The CDR3 nucleotides are TGTGCCAGCAGCCTTAGCGTGGGGTACACTGAAGCTTTCTTT. Translation gives CASSLSVGYTEAFF.